Presented here are 7 T cell receptor beta chains from one specimen sequenced in a study of molecular identifiers for immune sequencing clone quantification. MiXCR, applied by TCRdb to the PCR reads, yields one record per CDR3 protein. The sample gives about 320,000 distinct CDR3 sequences, 20% to 25% of which show up once; 0.81% is in the top ten. Material: naive CD8+ T cells from blood, with Jurkat cell RNA spiked in. Subset reported: FACS-sorted CD8+CD4-CCR7+CD45RA+ naive T cells. The receptors originated from a human donor in good health. Some libraries in this study had Jurkat cell RNA spiked in.

This clonotype was seen many times. This chain uses TRBV7-6 with TRBJ2-2; D is ambiguous. V was pared by 1 base and J by 2 bases, with 5 bases between. The CDR3 covers 14 residues. From germline, CDR1 is SGHVS and CDR2 FNYEAQ. For the CDR3, the DNA is TGTGCCAGCAGCTTAGAGGGAAACACCGGGGAGCTGTTTTTT. Amino acids: CASSLEGNTGELFF.

Details on this clonotype: This CDR3 is missing its conserved last phenylalanine or tryptophan, likely due to a read error. J is TRBJ1-5 and V is TRBV20-1; 8 bases map to TRBD1. This CDR3 contains 15 residues. Germline V lookup: CDR1 DFQATT, CDR2 SNEGSKA (reference sequence). Losses at the gene ends were 5 bases for V and 4 bases for J; bases not matched to a gene: 10. The CDR3 nucleotides read TGCAGTGCTGGAACCGGACAGGGCTGGAATCAGCCCCAGCATCTT. The encoded protein is CSAGTGQGWNQPQHL.

As regards this clonotype: One base away lies a much larger clone, so this may be a sequencing read error. No conserved phenylalanine or tryptophan is present at the end of the CDR3, so a read error is the likely explanation. The genes are TRBV9 and TRBJ1-1; D gene ambiguous. V lost 0 bases to trimming and J lost 7 bases, with 13 bases between them. This CDR3 is 14 amino acids long. Looked up from germline, CDR1 is SGDLS and CDR2 is YYNGEE. CDR3 protein: CASSVVFIMGEAFS. The CDR3 bases are TGTGCCAGCAGCGTAGTTTTTATCATGGGTGAAGCTTTCTCT.

This clonotype was observed at least ten times. The chain employs TRBV14 and TRBJ1-1; 7 nucleotides line up with TRBD1. The ends lost 6 bases at V and 5 bases at J; junction bases unmatched: 6. CDR3 length: 13 residues. Germline V lookup: CDR1 SGHDN, CDR2 FVKESK. The CDR3 region has the DNA TGTGCCAGCAGTTGGCCAGGGGGAACTGAAGCTTTCTTT. This translates into CASSWPGGTEAFF.

V usage is TRBV3-1 and J usage is TRBJ2-1; D uncertain. Germline-derived CDR1 and CDR2 are LGHDT and YNNKEL (reference sequence). The V gene lost 1 base and the J gene lost 4 bases, with 8 bases spanning the gap. The CDR3 is 14 residues long. The CDR3 region has the DNA TGTGCCAGCAGCCAAGGGGTTATGTACAATGAGCAGTTCTTC. Amino acid sequence: CASSQGVMYNEQFF.

In its sample, this clonotype was seen many times. V gene TRBV20-1 combines with J gene TRBJ1-1; D unclear. The germline gives CDR1 DFQATT, CDR2 SNEGSKA (reference sequence). There are 14 residues in the CDR3. The germline V and J ends were trimmed by 4 bases and 0 bases, with 12 bases remaining between them. CDR3 sequence: CSANTEGLNTEAFF. CDR3 nucleotide sequence: TGCAGTGCTAACACCGAGGGCCTGAACACTGAAGCTTTCTTT.

In its sample, this clonotype was seen a few times. This clone may be a read error of a much larger clone one base away. Given the absence of the conserved phenylalanine or tryptophan at the CDR3 end, a read error is likely. No DNA is shown, since the ends of the CDR3 on it are uncertain; the CDR3 is the one TCRdb lists. V gene TRBV29-1 combines with J gene TRBJ2-1; TRBD1, the table's D call, was not compared with the DNA. The CDR3 is 11 amino acids in total, end residues counted. CDR1 is SQVTM, CDR2 ANQGSEA, per germline. The CDR3: CSVELDSGLKV.